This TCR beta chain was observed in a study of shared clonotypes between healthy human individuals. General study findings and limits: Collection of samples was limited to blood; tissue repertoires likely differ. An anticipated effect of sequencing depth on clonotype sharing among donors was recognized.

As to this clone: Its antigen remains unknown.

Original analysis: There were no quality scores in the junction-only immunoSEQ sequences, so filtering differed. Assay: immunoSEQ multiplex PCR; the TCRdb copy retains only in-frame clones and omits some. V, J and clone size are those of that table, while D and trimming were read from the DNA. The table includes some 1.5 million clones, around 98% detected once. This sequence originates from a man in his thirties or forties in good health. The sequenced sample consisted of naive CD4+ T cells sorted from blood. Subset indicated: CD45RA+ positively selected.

CDR3 sequence: CASSPGLAGASTDTQYF. Written as DNA, the CDR3 is TGTGCCAGCAGCCCAGGACTAGCGGGAGCTAGCACAGATACGCAGTATTTT. This chain uses TRBV7-2 with TRBJ2-3; 13 nucleotides agree with TRBD2. Germline assignment: CDR1 SGHTA and CDR2 FQGNSA. This CDR3 spans 17 amino acids. V trimming: 5 bases; J trimming: 0 bases; junction bases outside the gene matches: 5.